A selection of T cell receptor beta chains follows, all from one sample in a study of T cell repertoires in cytomegalovirus infection. Via MiXCR, TCRdb re-called the reads, giving one row per CDR3 protein. The sample has 400,000 to 550,000 distinct CDR3 sequences; 11% are singletons. The specimen sequenced was PBMCs. The receptors originated from a human donor in good health (CMV status not recorded). Some clones in this sample may be carry-over from other donors' samples. CDR3s include the opening cysteine and the closing phenylalanine or tryptophan. A D gene is named only where the DNA matches it firmly. Not all rows give a size; the values are once, few, many and, for expanded clones, a class.

many,TRBJ1-3,TRBV28,TRBD1,TGTGCCAGCACCCTCGGTACAGGGGGCCCTGGAAACACCATATATTTT,CASTLGTGGPGNTIYF
many,TRBJ1-4,TRBV10-1,-,TGCGCCAGCAGGAAACGAACAAGGGGAAGGAATGAAAAACTGTTTTTT,CASRKRTRGRNEKLFF
-,TRBJ1-2,TRBV5-5,TRBD1,TGTGCCAGCAGCTTGATCCAGGGGGCGGCTGGCTACACCTTC,CASSLIQGAAGYTF
many,TRBJ2-1,TRBV4-2,-,TGTGCCAGCAGCCAAGAGGAGGTCTCCTACAATGAGCAGTTCTTC,CASSQEEVSYNEQFF
many,TRBJ1-1,TRBV11-2,-,TGTGCCAGCAGCCTCCGGGAGAACACTGAAGCTTTCTTT,CASSLRENTEAFF
-,TRBJ2-7,TRBV30,-,TGTGCCTGGAGTGTATTAGACAGCCAGGGCCGCGAGCAGTACTTC,CAWSVLDSQGREQYF
-,TRBJ1-4,TRBV2,-,TGTGCCAGCAGTGGACGGGATCGTGAAAAACTGTTTTTT,CASSGRDREKLFF
many,TRBJ2-1,TRBV7-2,TRBD2,TGTGCCAGCAGCTTAGATGGGACTACCCCGTTCTTC,CASSLDGTTPFF
-,TRBJ2-3,TRBV29-1,TRBD2,TGCAGCGTTCTGGGAGGCGGGAGGGCTACAGATACGCAGTATTTT,CSVLGGGRATDTQYF
few,TRBJ1-1,TRBV6-1,TRBD1,TGTGCCAGCAGTGAAACTCAGGGGGGATTGAACACTGAAGCTTTCTTT,CASSETQGGLNTEAFF
-,TRBJ2-6,TRBV29-1,-,TGCAGCGTTAGAGGCGGAGGGGCCAACGTCCTGACTTTC,CSVRGGGANVLTF
many,TRBJ2-3,TRBV7-2,TRBD2,TGTGCCAGCAGTCCCTGGACTAGCGGGTTCACAGATACGCAGTATTTT,CASSPWTSGFTDTQYF
many,TRBJ2-1,TRBV6-1,-,TGTGCCAGCAGTGGGGCCGGGGGGCCGCAGGGTTCTCAGTTCTTC,CASSGAGGPQGSQFF
-,TRBJ2-3,TRBV3-1,-,TGTGCCAGCAGCCAAGTTGGTGTTAGCACAGATACGCAGTATTTT,CASSQVGVSTDTQYF
many,TRBJ1-4,TRBV7-2,-,TGTGCCAGCAGCTTACAACCAGGGGCTAATGAAAAACTGTTTTTT,CASSLQPGANEKLFF
many,TRBJ2-1,TRBV7-8,TRBD2,TGTGCCAGCAGCTTAGCGTCCGCGGGAGGCCGGAGCTCCTACAATGAGCAGTTCTTC,CASSLASAGGRSSYNEQFF
few,TRBJ2-5,TRBV3-1,-,TGTGCCAGCAGCCACTTGGACCGAGGGGGGGAGACCCAGTACTTC,CASSHLDRGGETQYF
many,TRBJ1-2,TRBV28,-,TGTGCCAGCAGCCAATTGGACGGAAACTATGGCTACACCTTC,CASSQLDGNYGYTF
-,TRBJ1-2,TRBV29-1,-,TGCAGCGTTGCGCCAGGGGAGGGATATGGCTACACCTTC,CSVAPGEGYGYTF
many,TRBJ2-3,TRBV5-4,-,TGTGCCAGCAGCTTGAGTTTTAGGGAGCAGTATTTT,CASSLSFREQYF
many,TRBJ2-3,TRBV20-1,TRBD1,TGCAGTGCTACATTCGGGACAGGGGGCACAGATACGCAGTATTTT,CSATFGTGGTDTQYF
many,TRBJ2-1,TRBV15,TRBD2,TGTGCCACCAGCAGAGATCTCGCCGGGACTAGTAGCTACAATGAGCAGTTCTTC,CATSRDLAGTSSYNEQFF
many,TRBJ2-3,TRBV7-2,TRBD2,TGTGCCAGCAGGGGGGGGGTACTAACAGATACGCAGTATTTT,CASRGGVLTDTQYF
-,TRBJ1-2,TRBV29-1,-,TGCAGCGTTGAAGCAGCCTTTGGCTATGGCTACACCTTC,CSVEAAFGYGYTF
many,TRBJ1-2,TRBV27,TRBD1,TGTGCCAGCAGTTTCCAGGGGGCGAGCTATGGCTACACCTTC,CASSFQGASYGYTF
few,TRBJ2-1,TRBV5-1,-,TGCGCCAGCAGCTTGGATTGGGGGAGCAATGAGCAGTTCTTC,CASSLDWGSNEQFF
few,TRBJ2-2,TRBV10-3,TRBD1,TGTGCCATCAGTGAGGGGGGACAGATCACCGGGGAGCTGTTTTTT,CAISEGGQITGELFF
few,TRBJ2-7,TRBV19,TRBD1,TGTGCCAGTAGTCCTCGGGACAGGCCTTTCTACGAGCAGTACTTC,CASSPRDRPFYEQYF
many,TRBJ2-5,TRBV4-1,-,TGCGCCAGCAGCCAACTAATCAGGAGTACGGTACAGACCCAGTACTTC,CASSQLIRSTVQTQYF
many,TRBJ1-1,TRBV18,-,TGTGCCAGCTCACCATATCTTACAGAGAACACTGAAGCTTTCTTT,CASSPYLTENTEAFF
few,TRBJ1-1,TRBV2,-,TGTGCCAGCAGTGTGGAGAACATGAACACTGAAGCTTTCTTT,CASSVENMNTEAFF
many,TRBJ1-1,TRBV7-8,TRBD1,TGTGCCAGCAGCTTAGGACAGGGCGCAGCTTTCTTT,CASSLGQGAAFF
-,TRBJ2-2,TRBV12-3/TRBV12-4,-,TGTGCCAGCAGTCCCAAGACAGGCACCGGGGAGCTGTTTTTT,CASSPKTGTGELFF
many,TRBJ2-5,TRBV7-6,-,TGTGCCAGCAGCCCGACAATTTACCAAGAGACCCAGTACTTC,CASSPTIYQETQYF
few,TRBJ1-5,TRBV29-1,-,TGCAGCGTTGCAGCCTCAATGGGTCAGCCCCAGCATTTT,CSVAASMGQPQHF
few,TRBJ2-1,TRBV6-5,-,TGTGCCAGCAGTTACGCTCGGGGGTATGAGCAGTTCTTC,CASSYARGYEQFF
many,TRBJ1-2,TRBV12-3/TRBV12-4,TRBD1,TGTGCCAGCAGTCCTCCGGGACAGGCCGACTATGGCTACACCTTC,CASSPPGQADYGYTF
many,TRBJ1-5,TRBV19,-,TGTGCCAGTAGTGCCCAAGGGGGAGGGTATCAGCCCCAGCATTTT,CASSAQGGGYQPQHF
many,TRBJ2-5,TRBV29-1,-,TGCAGCGAGGGGACCCAAGAGACCCAGTACTTC,CSEGTQETQYF
many,TRBJ2-3,TRBV7-3,TRBD2,TGTGCCAGCAGCCCAGCGGGGGGCACAGATACGCAGTATTTT,CASSPAGGTDTQYF
few,TRBJ2-6,TRBV20-1,-,TGCAGCGCCAAGACCGGTCTCGGACGGCAACGCTCTGGGGCCAACGTCCTGACTTTC,CSAKTGLGRQRSGANVLTF
-,TRBJ2-7,TRBV4-1,-,TGCGCCAGCAGCCGCTCCCCGGGGGCGACCTACGAGCAGTACTTC,CASSRSPGATYEQYF
many,TRBJ2-6,TRBV12-3/TRBV12-4,TRBD1,TGTGCCAGCATCCAAACAGGGGCTGGGGCCAACGTCCTGACTTTC,CASIQTGAGANVLTF
many,TRBJ2-5,TRBV12-3/TRBV12-4,-,TGTGCCAGCAGTTTAACGACTGGAGAGACCCAGTACTTC,CASSLTTGETQYF
-,TRBJ2-7,TRBV24-1,-,TGTGCCACCAGTGATGGGGTTTTTATCGAGCAGTACTTC,CATSDGVFIEQYF
-,TRBJ1-1,TRBV12-3/TRBV12-4,-,TGTGCCAGCAGCTTTTTCTGGGGGGGGGACAACACTGAAGCTTTCTTT,CASSFFWGGDNTEAFF
once,TRBJ2-5,TRBV12-3/TRBV12-4,-,TGTGCCAGCAGGTCGGGCGTAAACCAAGAGACCCAGTACTTC,CASRSGVNQETQYF
few,TRBJ2-3,TRBV6-6,TRBD2,TGTGCCAGCAGTTCCGGGGGGTTCACAGATACGCAGTATTTT,CASSSGGFTDTQYF
-,TRBJ1-2,TRBV6-2/TRBV6-3,TRBD1,TGTGCCAGCACTCGGGACAGGGTTTTCTATGGCTACACCTTC,CASTRDRVFYGYTF
many,TRBJ1-2,TRBV6-5,-,TGTGCCAGCAGTTATTCACCGTCGGATGGCTACACCTTC,CASSYSPSDGYTF
few,TRBJ2-3,TRBV30,TRBD1,TGTGCCTGGAAAACAGGGGTAGATACGCAGTATTTT,CAWKTGVDTQYF
many,TRBJ1-2,TRBV6-5,-,TGTGCCAGCAGTCCCCAAAGGGGGACATATGGCTACACCTTC,CASSPQRGTYGYTF